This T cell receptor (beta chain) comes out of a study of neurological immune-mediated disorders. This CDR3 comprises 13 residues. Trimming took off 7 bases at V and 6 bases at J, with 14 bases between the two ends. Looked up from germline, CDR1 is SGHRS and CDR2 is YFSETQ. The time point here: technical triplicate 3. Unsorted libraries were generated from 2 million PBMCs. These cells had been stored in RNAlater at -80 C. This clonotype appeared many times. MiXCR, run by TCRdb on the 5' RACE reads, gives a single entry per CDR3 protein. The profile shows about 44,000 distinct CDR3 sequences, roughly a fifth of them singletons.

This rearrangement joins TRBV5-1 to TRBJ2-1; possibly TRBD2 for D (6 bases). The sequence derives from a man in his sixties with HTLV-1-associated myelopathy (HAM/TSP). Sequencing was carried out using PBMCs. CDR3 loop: CASGTQNANEQFF. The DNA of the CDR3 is TGCGCCAGCGGGACTCAAAACGCCAATGAGCAGTTCTTC.